One T cell receptor beta chain is described in this entry. Its antigen remains undetermined. Base qualities were left out, and no much larger clone turns up one base away. All donors were healthy Caucasians. The twin cohort consisted of three pairs of female monozygotic twins, all aged 18 to 29 years. Positive isolation kits from Invitrogen were used to isolate the CD4+ and CD8+ T cell populations. CDR1 ENHRY and CDR2 SYGVKD are derived from the germline V gene. For this chain, trimming is 2 bases at the V end and 1 base at the J end, and the number of junction bases without a gene match is 3. Including cysteine and phenylalanine, the CDR3 has 15 amino acids. Only the CDR3 part of the read is kept: 45 bases, read in frame from the first base. These data are taken from a study of identical twins (dated by TCRdb to the mid-2010s). In terms of the full investigation: TCR alpha and beta repertoires from monozygotic twins, unrelated adults of various ages and cord blood were deep-sequenced to test whether fetal clonotypes persist. Replicate twin experiments were performed at different times using different library preparation protocols to rule out contamination. Findings and caveats that apply to the study as a whole: Compared with coincidental sharing between unrelated individuals, an excess of low generation-probability sequences was observed among out-of-frame TCR alpha sequences shared between twins. Because the same donors could not be followed over many years, conclusions were based on cross-sectional statistical analysis. A weaker excess of twin sharing was found in beta out-of-frame sequences because the signal-to-noise ratio was lowered by fewer shared sequences. Invariant T cells such as MAIT and iNKT could partly confound zero-insertion analyses, though diverse VJ usage argued against this for most clonotypes. In monozygotic twins, out-of-frame TCR alpha sharing was systematically underestimated by recombination models, although the models agreed with sharing between unrelated individuals. Fewer insertions were carried by abundant cord blood beta clonotypes; a weaker similar trend was observed in young adult naive repertoires, while no such trend was observed in memory repertoires.

The library was generated by 5' RACE. The instrument was an Illumina HiSeq 2000. A universal primer binding site was introduced by template switching, and a unique molecular identifier was present in the final cDNA, enabling accurate counting of TCR cDNA molecules. First-strand cDNA for TCR alpha and beta chains was synthesized from specific primers in the conserved constant-segment region. To control for contamination, every cDNA library was double barcoded, receiving both a SMART-Mk sample barcode and Illumina barcodes. Two successive PCR steps introduced TruSeq adapter sequences along with Illumina sample barcodes. TCR alpha and beta cDNA libraries were sequenced on the Illumina HiSeq platform with custom primers. The original methods were these. MiGEC was used to process raw reads and extract unique molecular identifiers, and MiXCR was used to find CDR3 positions. For each individual, recombination models were inferred using an EM algorithm with the repgenHMM and IGoR tools. Shared clonotype analysis was performed with the tcR package in R, normalizing sharing by the product of cloneset sizes. Out-of-frame nonproductive sequences were analyzed to study raw recombination free of thymic and clonal selection effects. Starting from the raw public reads, TCRdb applied fastp trimming at Q25, assembled clones with MiXCR and retained in-frame beta chains. Rows are combined by CDR3 protein, so each entry shows the most common genes and DNA. These V and J calls rely on TCRdb rather than the paper's analysis. The sample table records just under 550,000 distinct CDR3 sequences; roughly 15% of these occur just once. The ten top clones hold more than 0.4% of the sample.

This sample also appeared in a second study, on yellow fever vaccine responses in identical twins. That second publication adds: According to the authors, the vaccine-induced T cell response in identical twins seemed to be partly convergent and partly specific to each individual. Focusing on identical twins, the study followed the T cell clones that responded to the vaccine, and did so with precision.

Sequenced sample: CD4+ T cells sorted from blood. The chain is made from TRBV10-3 and TRBJ2-5, with 8 bases matching TRBD2. This sequence was found in a woman under 30 in good health. Here is the DNA: TGTGCCATCAGTGAGGGGGGGACTAGCCAAGAGACCCAGTACTTC. Its coded protein is CAISEGGTSQETQYF.